This TCR beta chain originates from a study of identical twins. Study results and caveats: Its conclusions, products of cross-sectional statistical analysis, did not come from following the same donors. Zero-insertion analyses were open to partial confounding by invariant MAIT and iNKT cells. The degree of excess twin sharing was weaker in beta out-of-frame sequences.

One entry per CDR3 protein results from TCRdb running MiXCR on the 5' RACE reads. Seen here are fewer than 650,000 distinct CDR3 sequences, 7% to 7.5% observed once, and the top ten hold over 1.5%. J was trimmed by 2 bases and V by 6 bases; bases with no gene match: 1. The CDR3 consists of 13 residues. Germline lookup yields CDR1 ENHRY and CDR2 SYGVKD. Many counts were recorded for this clonotype. Antigen: not known. The same sample was also studied in work on yellow fever vaccine responses in identical twins.

This sequence originates from a woman in her late teens or twenties in good health. Sequencing used PBMCs. The V and J genes are TRBV10-3 and TRBJ1-2, with 9 bases matching TRBD1. For the CDR3, the DNA is TGTGCCATCAGCGGGACAGGGAACTATGGCTACACCTTC. Translation gives CAISGTGNYGYTF.